This T cell receptor beta chain was sequenced during a study of cytomegalovirus exposure and HLA in healthy donors. Findings and caveats of the study: In an earlier analysis, productive rearrangement rates for most beta V segments clustered near 87% or 30%. Later work found that TCR association rates differed between HLA loci; DRB1 had the most and HLA-C the fewest.

Primers for the PCR totalled 60 Vbeta and 13 Jbeta. Assay: immunoSEQ multiplex PCR; the TCRdb copy retains only in-frame clones and omits some. This table holds 100,000 to 150,000 clones, 80% found once. For this clone: Its antigen is unknown.

Germline loops: CDR1 SGHDT, CDR2 YYEEEE. The V segment lost 0 bases and the J segment 1 base; nucleotides outside the gene matches: 3. This CDR3 is 16 amino acids long. The chain has TRBV5-6 and TRBJ1-1; 10 nucleotides align to TRBD1. The TCR comes from a man aged 30-40 years in good health and CMV-seropositive. The material sequenced was PBMCs. The CDR3 region is CASSLGQGAANTEAFF. The CDR3 nucleotides are TGTGCCAGCAGCTTGGGACAGGGGGCTGCGAACACTGAAGCTTTCTTT.